Sequencing of this T cell receptor beta chain was carried out in a study of T-cell reconstitution after alpha-beta-depleted transplantation in children. The study, taken as a whole, reports: About two months after transplant, alpha-beta T cells reportedly came from several hundred expanded graft clones. Diversity and T-cell counts at one year after transplant derived mostly from new T cells. At day 60, the high TCRbeta diversity found in some patients originated from recipient T cells and thymic progenitors that had survived.

Unique molecular identifiers were incorporated when the TCRbeta library was constructed. TCRdb used MiXCR to reprocess the PCR reads, holding one entry per CDR3 protein. This table has roughly 310,000 distinct CDR3 sequences, around 20% appearing once. Germline V CDR1 and CDR2: SGHRS, YFSETQ. The CDR3 contains 17 residues. V was shortened by 1 base and J by 0 bases, with 14 bases between the two germline ends. This clonotype was found a few times. Its antigen is undetermined. The chain recombines TRBV5-1 with TRBJ2-1; no firm D call. This material consisted of PBMCs, mostly from graft donor cells, taken 180 days after TCRalphabeta/CD19-depleted stem cell transplant. The receptor was isolated from a male patient younger than 18 who had a stem cell transplant for acute lymphoblastic leukemia, so the T cells may come from the graft donor. This CDR3 reads CASSLLVGTSSYNEQFF. DNA for the CDR3: TGCGCCAGCAGCTTGTTGGTGGGCACGAGCTCCTACAATGAGCAGTTCTTC.